The 20 T cell receptor beta chains listed next were all sequenced from one sample in a study of cytomegalovirus exposure and HLA in healthy donors. 60 Vbeta and 13 Jbeta primers were used in PCR. Method: immunoSEQ multiplex PCR; TCRdb's copy keeps in-frame clones and lacks some. The data show 250,000 or so clones, approximately 87% seen once. Sequenced: PBMCs. All receptors derive from a human donor in good health.

The chain carries TRBV7-3 and TRBJ2-3; TRBD2 aligns across 7 bases. The CDR3 totals 17 residues. The V segment lost 5 bases and the J segment 0 bases; nucleotides outside the gene matches: 11. Per germline, CDR1 SGHTA and CDR2 FQGTGA. In DNA, the CDR3 is TGTGCCAGCAGCCCCCAAGGCTTAGCGGGTAGCACAGATACGCAGTATTTT. Protein product: CASSPQGLAGSTDTQYF.

The chain carries TRBV5-4 and TRBJ1-5; D might be TRBD1 (6 bases). V was clipped by 4 bases and J by 0 bases, with 14 bases between them. CDR3 length equals 16 residues. Germline V gene lookup returns CDR1 SGHNT and CDR2 YYREEE (reference sequence). The CDR3 nucleotides are TGTGCCAGCAGCCAAGAGCCAGGGGATAGCAATCAGCCCCAGCATTTT. Protein: CASSQEPGDSNQPQHF.

V gene TRBV19 combines with J gene TRBJ1-2; no firm D call. In germline, CDR1 is LNHDA, CDR2 SQIVND (reference sequence). The CDR3 contains 14 residues. The V end lost 3 bases, the J end lost 1 base, and 9 bases lay between the germline ends. CDR3 residues: CASSIPSGNYGYTF. The DNA of the CDR3 is TGTGCCAGTAGTATCCCTTCCGGTAACTATGGCTACACCTTC.

The chain links TRBV2 to TRBJ2-7, with 8 positions matching TRBD2. This CDR3 has 13 residues. Trimming removed 8 bases from V and 9 bases from J; junction bases left unmatched: 12. Per the germline V gene, CDR1 is SNHLY and CDR2 is FYNNEI. The CDR3 DNA reads as TGTGCCAGCCTCCCCCCGGGGGGGTCGGGGCAGTACTTC. Protein: CASLPPGGSGQYF.

The V gene is TRBV5-5, the J gene TRBJ2-7, with TRBD1 matching 7 bases. J lost 2 bases, V lost 2 bases, and 10 bases had no gene match. The CDR3 covers 16 residues. CDR1 and CDR2 from the germline V gene are SGHKS and YYEKEE (reference sequence). The CDR3 DNA reads TGTGCCAGCAGCTTCCGGCAGGGGGTAATCCCCTACGAGCAGTACTTC. Its protein is CASSFRQGVIPYEQYF.

V and J are TRBV6-6 and TRBJ2-7; the match to TRBD2 covers 11 bases. The V gene's germline CDR1 is MNHNY and CDR2 SVGAGI (reference sequence). Germline trimming cut 5 bases from V and 7 bases from J; bases unmatched to any gene: 13. CDR3 length: 16 residues. Written as DNA, the CDR3 is TGTGCCAGCAGTCAGGGACTAGCGGACAAGCTTGGAGAGCAGTACTTC. Translating gives CASSQGLADKLGEQYF.

This rearrangement joins TRBV6-5 to TRBJ2-1, with D possibly TRBD1 on 5 matching bases. V gave up 10 bases and J gave up 0 bases, with 13 bases separating them. The germline gives CDR1 MNHEY, CDR2 SVGAGI. There are 14 residues in the CDR3. For the CDR3, the DNA is TGTGCCACCGCCCCTAGGGGCTCCTACAATGAGCAGTTCTTC. This translates into CATAPRGSYNEQFF.

DNA of the CDR3: TGCGCCAGCAGCCCCCTAACGGGACAGGGTATTACAGATACGCAGTATTTT. Amino acid sequence: CASSPLTGQGITDTQYF. The rearrangement uses TRBV4-1 and TRBJ2-3; 9 bases match TRBD1. Germline V gives CDR1 MGHRA, CDR2 YSYEKL. The CDR3 sequence is 17 residues long. V gave up 4 bases and J gave up 3 bases; unmatched junction bases: 11.

The chain couples TRBV7-8 to TRBJ1-5; D remains unclear. Germline V lookup: CDR1 SGHVS, CDR2 FQNEAQ. Trimming removed 5 bases from V and 5 bases from J, with 16 bases in between. The CDR3 has 15 amino acids. CDR3 region: CASSTTRRVDQPQHF. In nucleotides, the CDR3 is TGTGCCAGCAGCACTACCAGGAGGGTCGATCAGCCCCAGCATTTT.

V gene TRBV27 combines with J gene TRBJ1-5; no definite D call. This CDR3 spans 13 amino acids. CDR1 MNHEY and CDR2 SMNVEV come from the germline V gene (reference sequence). V shed 4 bases and J shed 7 bases, with 11 bases lying between them. This CDR3 is CASSSQVTQPQHF. CDR3 DNA: TGTGCCAGCAGTTCCCAGGTTACCCAGCCCCAGCATTTT.

This clone was found a few times. The V and J genes are TRBV4-1 and TRBJ2-1, with 15 positions matching TRBD2. The J segment lost 4 bases and the V segment lost 4 bases, leaving 8 bases of the junction unmatched. The V gene's germline CDR1 is MGHRA and CDR2 YSYEKL. This CDR3 is 18 amino acids long. CDR3 protein: CASSPEGLAGGVYNEQFF. CDR3 sequence (DNA): TGCGCCAGCAGCCCCGAGGGACTAGCGGGAGGAGTGTACAATGAGCAGTTCTTC.

V gene TRBV28 combines with J gene TRBJ1-6, with D possibly matching TRBD1 (5 bases). This CDR3 has 16 amino acids. CDR1 MDHEN and CDR2 SYDVKM come from the germline V gene. V was shortened by 2 bases and J by 10 bases, with 18 bases between the two germline ends. CDR3 DNA: TGTGCCAGCAGTTTAGTCAAGGGGCTGCGGGGATCACCCCTCCACTTT. Its translation is CASSLVKGLRGSPLHF.

This chain joins TRBV2 and TRBJ1-4, with D hard to call. V was trimmed by 6 bases and J by 8 bases, leaving 16 bases between them. There are 14 residues in the CDR3. The germline V gene encodes CDR1 SNHLY and CDR2 FYNNEI. DNA of the CDR3: TGTGCCAGCAGCAACGGGAGGGTGGAGGAAAAACTGTTTTTT. This translates into CASSNGRVEEKLFF.

In DNA, the CDR3 is TGTGCCAGTAGTGCTGCAGGGAAGAACACCGGGGAGCTGTTTTTT. Translation: CASSAAGKNTGELFF. The V and J genes are TRBV19 and TRBJ2-2; TRBD1 is a possible D gene (5 bases). V lost 5 bases and J lost 1, with 11 bases in between. There are 15 residues in the CDR3. The germline V gene has CDR1 LNHDA and CDR2 SQIVND (reference sequence).

This clone occurred many times. The J gene is TRBJ2-6, the V gene TRBV28, with D maybe TRBD1 (6 bases). CDR3 length: 17 amino acids. V lost 7 bases to trimming and J lost 1 base, with 17 bases between them. In germline, CDR1 is MDHEN, CDR2 SYDVKM. CDR3 region: CASKVPGEGSGANVLTF. CDR3 DNA: TGTGCCAGCAAAGTGCCAGGGGAAGGTTCTGGGGCCAACGTCCTGACTTTC.

The rearrangement joins TRBV2 to TRBJ2-1, with TRBD2 identical over 12 bases. CDR1 SNHLY and CDR2 FYNNEI come from the germline V gene. Unmatched junction bases numbered 5, after V lost 6 bases and J lost 8 bases. The CDR3 sequence is 14 residues long. CDR3 DNA: TGTGCCAGCAGGGAGGGACTAGCGGGCCATGAGCAGTTCTTC. It codes for CASREGLAGHEQFF.

Points on this clone: Other DNA sequences in this sample translate to the same CDR3. The chain links TRBV5-1 to TRBJ2-7; TRBD2 aligns across 15 bases. The CDR3 totals 16 residues. The ends lost 2 bases at V and 7 bases at J; junction bases unmatched: 7. Per the germline V gene, CDR1 is SGHRS and CDR2 is YFSETQ. The chain's CDR3 is CASSLGLAGGPVEQYF. The CDR3 DNA is TGCGCCAGCAGCTTAGGACTAGCGGGAGGGCCGGTAGAGCAGTACTTC.

J is TRBJ2-2 and V is TRBV5-1, with unresolved D. The CDR3 consists of 13 residues. CDR1 and CDR2 (germline): SGHRS, YFSETQ. The V and J ends lost 0 bases and 4 bases respectively, with 4 bases between them. The CDR3 region has the DNA TGCGCCAGCAGCTTGGGAGCCACCGGGGAGCTGTTTTTT. Its translation: CASSLGATGELFF.

This chain uses TRBV9 with TRBJ2-5, with 9 nucleotides matching TRBD2. V was clipped by 0 bases and J by 4 bases; unmatched bases: 10. The CDR3 has 17 residues. CDR1 is SGDLS and CDR2 is YYNGEE in the germline V gene. The CDR3, as DNA: TGTGCCAGCAGCGTAGAGGGGCGCGGGAGGGCCCGAGAGACCCAGTACTTC. Protein product: CASSVEGRGRARETQYF.

The chain carries TRBV7-9 and TRBJ2-3; maybe TRBD2 (6 bases). Germline CDR1 and CDR2: SEHNR and FQNEAQ (reference sequence). The CDR3 length is 17 residues. V was clipped by 5 bases and J by 0 bases, with 18 bases between them. Written as DNA, the CDR3 is TGTGCCAGCAGCGTAGGTGGGGTCGGGGGTAGCACAGATACGCAGTATTTT. Translated, it gives CASSVGGVGGSTDTQYF.